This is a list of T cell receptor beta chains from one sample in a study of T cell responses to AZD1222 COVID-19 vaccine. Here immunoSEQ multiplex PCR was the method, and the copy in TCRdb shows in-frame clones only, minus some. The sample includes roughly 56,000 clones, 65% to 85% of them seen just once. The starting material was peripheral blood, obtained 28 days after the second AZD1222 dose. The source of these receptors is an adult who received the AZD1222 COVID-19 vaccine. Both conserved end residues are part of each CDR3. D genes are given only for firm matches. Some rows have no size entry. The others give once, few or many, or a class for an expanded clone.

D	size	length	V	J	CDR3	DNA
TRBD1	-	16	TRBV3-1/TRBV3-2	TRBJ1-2	CASSQWSGTGNYGYTF	TGTGCCAGCAGCCAGTGGTCCGGGACAGGCAACTATGGCTACACCTTC
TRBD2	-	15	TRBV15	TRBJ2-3	CATSSILAGLDTQYF	TGTGCCACCAGCAGTATACTAGCGGGACTGGATACGCAGTATTTT
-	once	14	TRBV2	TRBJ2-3	CASSPGTNTDTQYF	TGTGCCAGCAGCCCCGGGACAAACACAGATACGCAGTATTTT
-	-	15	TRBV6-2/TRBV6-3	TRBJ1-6	CASSGSGLSNSPLHF	TGTGCCAGCAGTGGATCGGGACTGAGTAATTCACCCCTCCACTTT
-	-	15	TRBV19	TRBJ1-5	CASTGGQYSNQPQHF	TGTGCCAGTACCGGGGGCCAGTATAGCAATCAGCCCCAGCATTTT
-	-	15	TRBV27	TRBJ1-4	CASSPRRTADEKLFF	TGTGCCAGCAGTCCCCGTCGGACAGCCGATGAAAAACTGTTTTTT
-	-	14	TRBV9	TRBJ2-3	CASSVGQSTDTQYF	TGTGCCAGCAGCGTAGGGCAGAGCACAGATACGCAGTATTTT
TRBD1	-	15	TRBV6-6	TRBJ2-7	CASSYRGQGAGEQYF	TGTGCCAGCAGTTACCGGGGACAGGGGGCGGGCGAGCAGTACTTC
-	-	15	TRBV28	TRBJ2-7	CASSLGGQGSYEQYF	TGTGCCAGCAGTTTAGGTGGCCAGGGTTCCTACGAGCAGTACTTC
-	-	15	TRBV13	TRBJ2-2	CASSFSGGGAGELFF	TGTGCCAGCAGCTTTTCAGGGGGAGGCGCCGGGGAGCTGTTTTTT
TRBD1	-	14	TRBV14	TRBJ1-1	CASSQRTGGTEAFF	TGTGCCAGCAGCCAGAGGACAGGGGGCACTGAAGCTTTCTTT
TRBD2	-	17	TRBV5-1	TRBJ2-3	CASSTRMGLADTDTQYF	TGCGCCAGCAGCACCCGCATGGGACTAGCGGACACAGATACGCAGTATTTT
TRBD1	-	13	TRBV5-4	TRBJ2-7	CASSRDRGHEQYF	TGTGCCAGCAGCCGGGACAGGGGCCACGAGCAGTACTTC
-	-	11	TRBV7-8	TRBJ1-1	CASSPLTEAFF	TGTGCCAGCAGCCCCCTCACTGAAGCTTTCTTT
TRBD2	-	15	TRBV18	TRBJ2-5	CASSPGLAGRETQYF	TGTGCCAGCTCACCGGGACTAGCGGGAAGGGAGACCCAGTACTTC
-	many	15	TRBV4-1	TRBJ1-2	CASSQDDWGYYGYTF	TGCGCCAGCAGCCAAGATGATTGGGGTTACTATGGCTACACCTTC
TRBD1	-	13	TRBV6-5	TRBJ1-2	CATRQGFNYGYTF	TGTGCCACCAGACAGGGGTTCAACTATGGCTACACCTTC
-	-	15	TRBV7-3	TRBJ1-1	CASSPTGLLNTEAFF	TGTGCCAGCAGCCCCACAGGTTTATTGAACACTGAAGCTTTCTTT
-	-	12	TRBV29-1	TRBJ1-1	CSGYQGYTEAFF	TGCAGCGGCTACCAGGGGTACACTGAAGCTTTCTTT
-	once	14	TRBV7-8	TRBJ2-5	CASSRDGQPETQYF	TGTGCCAGCAGCCGAGATGGACAGCCAGAGACCCAGTACTTC
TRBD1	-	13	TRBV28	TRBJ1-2	CASSRTGGYGYTF	TGTGCCAGCAGCCGAACAGGGGGCTATGGCTACACCTTC
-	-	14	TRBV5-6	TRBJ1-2	CASSLVVQRRGYTF	TGTGCCAGCAGCTTGGTAGTCCAACGGAGGGGCTACACCTTC
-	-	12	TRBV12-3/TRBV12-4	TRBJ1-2	CASSLVEGGYTF	TGTGCCAGCAGTTTGGTCGAAGGTGGCTACACCTTC
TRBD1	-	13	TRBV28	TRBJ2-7	CASSPGQGYEQYF	TGTGCCAGCAGTCCGGGACAGGGGTACGAGCAGTACTTC
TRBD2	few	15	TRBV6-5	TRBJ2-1	CASRTTSGSYNEQFF	TGTGCCAGCAGAACCACTAGCGGGAGCTACAATGAGCAGTTCTTC
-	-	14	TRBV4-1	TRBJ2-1	CASSQDQGYNEQFF	TGCGCCAGCAGCCAAGATCAGGGTTACAATGAGCAGTTCTTC
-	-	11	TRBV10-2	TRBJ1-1	CASSVQFEAFF	TGCGCCAGCAGTGTCCAGTTTGAAGCTTTCTTT
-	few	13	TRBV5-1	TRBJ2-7	CASSLDTFYEQYF	TGCGCCAGCAGCTTGGATACTTTCTACGAGCAGTACTTC
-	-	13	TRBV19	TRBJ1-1	CASSIHRNTEAFF	TGTGCCAGTAGTATACACCGGAACACTGAAGCTTTCTTT
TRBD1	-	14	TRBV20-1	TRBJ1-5	CSASSGTGNQPQHF	TGCAGTGCTAGTTCCGGGACAGGCAATCAGCCCCAGCATTTT
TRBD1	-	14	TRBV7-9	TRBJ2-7	CASSSGQRPYEQYF	TGTGCCAGCAGCTCGGGACAGAGACCCTACGAGCAGTACTTC
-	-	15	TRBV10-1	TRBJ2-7	CASSEARGGFHEQYF	TGCGCCAGCAGTGAGGCCAGGGGGGGATTCCACGAGCAGTACTTC
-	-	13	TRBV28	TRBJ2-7	CASTPGRSYEQYF	TGTGCCAGCACCCCTGGCAGGTCCTACGAGCAGTACTTC
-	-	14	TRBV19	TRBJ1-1	CASSFSNDRTEAFF	TGTGCCAGTAGTTTCAGCAACGACAGGACTGAAGCTTTCTTT
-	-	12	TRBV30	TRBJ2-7	CAWSAQFYKQYF	TGTGCCTGGAGTGCGCAATTCTACAAGCAGTACTTC
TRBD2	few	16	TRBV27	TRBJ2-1	CASSSLPSGSYNEQFF	TGTGCCAGCAGTTCTTTGCCTAGCGGGTCCTACAATGAGCAGTTCTTC
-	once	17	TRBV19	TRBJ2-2	CASSSFRASRLTGELFF	TGTGCCAGTAGTTCATTCCGGGCCTCAAGATTGACCGGGGAGCTGTTTTTT
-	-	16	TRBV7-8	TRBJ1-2	CASSLVGGWTPYGYTF	TGTGCCAGCAGCTTAGTAGGCGGTTGGACGCCCTATGGCTACACCTTC
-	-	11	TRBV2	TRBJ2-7	CASSENYEQYF	TGTGCCAGCAGTGAAAACTACGAGCAGTACTTC
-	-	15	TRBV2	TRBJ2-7	CASRTGGETYYEQYF	TGTGCCAGCAGAACCGGAGGAGAGACTTACTACGAGCAGTACTTC
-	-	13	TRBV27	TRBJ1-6	CASSLQPPLTLHF	TGTGCCAGCAGTTTGCAGCCACCGTTGACCCTCCACTTT
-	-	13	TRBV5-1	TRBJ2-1	CASNPTTANEQFF	TGCGCCAGCAACCCGACTACCGCCAATGAGCAGTTCTTC
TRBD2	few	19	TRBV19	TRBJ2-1	CASSIERGAGTSGFNEQFF	TGTGCCAGTAGTATAGAGCGGGGGGCGGGGACTAGCGGGTTCAATGAGCAGTTCTTC
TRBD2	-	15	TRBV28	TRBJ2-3	CASSFLAGSIDTQYF	TGTGCCAGCAGTTTTCTAGCGGGAAGTATAGATACGCAGTATTTT
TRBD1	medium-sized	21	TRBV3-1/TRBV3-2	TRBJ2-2	CASSQDSRIVRDRGQNGELFF	TGTGCCAGCAGCCAAGATAGTAGGATTGTCCGTGACAGGGGGCAGAACGGGGAGCTGTTTTTT
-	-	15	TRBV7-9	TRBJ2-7	CASSKSTVSSYEQYF	TGTGCCAGCAGCAAAAGTACGGTGAGCTCCTACGAGCAGTACTTC
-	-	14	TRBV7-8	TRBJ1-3	CASSFRGTGNTIYF	TGTGCCAGCAGCTTTAGGGGAACTGGAAACACCATATATTTT
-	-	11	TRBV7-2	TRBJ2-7	CASSPKYEQYF	TGTGCCAGCAGCCCAAAGTACGAGCAGTACTTC
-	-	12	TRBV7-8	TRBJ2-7	CASSYQRGEQYF	TGTGCCAGCAGTTATCAGAGGGGCGAGCAGTACTTC
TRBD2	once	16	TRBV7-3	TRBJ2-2	CASSLQLSGSSGELFF	TGTGCCAGCAGCTTACAGCTTAGCGGGAGTTCGGGGGAGCTGTTTTTT
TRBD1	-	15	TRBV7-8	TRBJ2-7	CASSLRQGRIYEQYF	TGTGCCAGCAGCTTACGACAGGGCCGAATCTACGAGCAGTACTTC
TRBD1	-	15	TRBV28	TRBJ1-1	CASSPTRQGNTEAFF	TGTGCCAGCAGTCCGACCCGACAGGGGAACACTGAAGCTTTCTTT
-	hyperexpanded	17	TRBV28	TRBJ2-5	CASSLASDNPLGETQYF	TGTGCCAGCAGTTTGGCTAGCGACAACCCTCTTGGGGAGACCCAGTACTTC